This record concerns one T cell receptor beta chain sequence. This clone was detected a few times. Its antigen is still unknown. No much larger clone is present one base from it, and per-base qualities are unavailable. This sample stems from a study of technical replicates of blood from a handful of donors listed by TCRdb under 2017. The library was made by the immunoSEQ multiplex PCR assay. Drawn from immuneACCESS, this table holds only the in-frame rearrangements with V and J called that TCRdb kept. Clones are partly lost; checked studies trace under half to an unresolved V gene and leave the rest unexplained. The sample has roughly 60,000 clones on record, roughly 89% of them singletons. The top ten clones comprise less than 5% of the sample. The CDR3 measures 15 amino acids from cysteine to phenylalanine. Of all the DNA, just the CDR3 is kept, 45 bases in frame from base 1. V is shortened by 1 base, J by 6 bases, and the region joining them spans 12 bases. From a lookup of the germline V gene, CDR1 and CDR2 are MNHEY and SVGAGI.

Specimen: PBMCs. This clonotype was sampled from a human donor in good health. Some clones in this sample may be carry-over from other donors' samples. The sequence is built from TRBV6-5 and TRBJ2-2, with no D gene named confidently. The CDR3 protein: CASSYYSGSAGELFF. The DNA is TGTGCCAGCAGTTACTATTCTGGTTCGGCCGGGGAGCTGTTTTTT.